This T cell receptor beta chain was sequenced in a study of low-dose radiotherapy and immunotherapy resistance in tumors. Study-level information: Patients were treated with intravenous nivolumab at 240 mg every two weeks and were also dosed with ipilimumab at 1 mg/kg every six weeks.

Covering alpha and beta chains, TRAV- and TRBV-specific primers were used for the first-strand cDNA. Using a constant-region primer together with a V-primer adapter, TCRs were subjected to roughly 18 PCR cycles of amplification. TCRdb passed the reads through MiXCR, listing each CDR3 protein once. The data contain approximately 11,000 distinct CDR3 sequences, approximately 55% of them singletons. The TCR comes from a human donor with advanced metastatic prostate, ovarian, gallbladder or colorectal cancer (not recorded which). This table probably holds off-target reads from a library built for another chain.

The DNA of the CDR3 is TGTGCCAGCAGTGGGACTGGGGTGAACACTGAAGCTTTCTTT. Its protein product is CASSGTGVNTEAFF. The chain recombines TRBV25-1 with TRBJ1-1; D ambiguous. Per germline, CDR1 MGHDK and CDR2 SYGVNS. This CDR3 comprises 14 residues. Trimming cost V 4 bases and J 0 bases, with 9 bases left between them.